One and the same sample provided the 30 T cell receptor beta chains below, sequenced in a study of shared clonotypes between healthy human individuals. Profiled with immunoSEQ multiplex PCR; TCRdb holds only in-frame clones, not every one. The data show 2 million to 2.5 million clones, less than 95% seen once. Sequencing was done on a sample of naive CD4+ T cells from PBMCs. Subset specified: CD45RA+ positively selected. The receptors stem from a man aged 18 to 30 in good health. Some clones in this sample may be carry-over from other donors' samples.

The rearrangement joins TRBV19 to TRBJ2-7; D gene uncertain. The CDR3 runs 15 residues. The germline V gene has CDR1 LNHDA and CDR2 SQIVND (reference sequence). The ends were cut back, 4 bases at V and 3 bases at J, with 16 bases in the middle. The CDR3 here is CASSRTRTLNYEQYF. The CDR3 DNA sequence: TGTGCCAGTAGTAGGACCCGCACCCTTAACTACGAGCAGTACTTC.

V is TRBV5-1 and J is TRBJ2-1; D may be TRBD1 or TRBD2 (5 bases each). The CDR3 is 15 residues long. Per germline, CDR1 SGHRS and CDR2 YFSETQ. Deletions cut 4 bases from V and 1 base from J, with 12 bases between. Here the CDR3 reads CASSGAGLSYNEQFF. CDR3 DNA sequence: TGCGCCAGCAGCGGGGCGGGCTTGTCCTACAATGAGCAGTTCTTC.

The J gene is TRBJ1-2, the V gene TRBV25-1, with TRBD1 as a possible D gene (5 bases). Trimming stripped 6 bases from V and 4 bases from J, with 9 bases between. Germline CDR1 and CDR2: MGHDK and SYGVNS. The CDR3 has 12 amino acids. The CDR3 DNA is TGTGCCAGCAGCGATGACAGCTATGGCTACACCTTC. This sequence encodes CASSDDSYGYTF.

In DNA, the CDR3 is TGTGCCAGCAGGACTAGCGGGAGTGGCTACGAGCAGTACTTC. Translation gives CASRTSGSGYEQYF. V usage is TRBV27 and J usage is TRBJ2-7; 12 positions match TRBD2. The CDR3 has 14 residues. The V gene's germline CDR1 is MNHEY and CDR2 SMNVEV (reference sequence). Trimming took 6 bases from V and 3 from J; bases not matched to a gene: 3.

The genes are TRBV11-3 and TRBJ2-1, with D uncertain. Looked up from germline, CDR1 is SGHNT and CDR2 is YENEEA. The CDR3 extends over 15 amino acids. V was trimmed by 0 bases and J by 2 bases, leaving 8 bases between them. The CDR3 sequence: CASSLDSLPYNEQFF. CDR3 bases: TGTGCCAGCAGCTTAGACTCGCTACCCTACAATGAGCAGTTCTTC.

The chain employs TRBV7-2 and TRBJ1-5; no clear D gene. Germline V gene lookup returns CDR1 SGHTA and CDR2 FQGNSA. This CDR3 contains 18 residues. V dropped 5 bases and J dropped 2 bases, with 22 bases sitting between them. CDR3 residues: CASSNRESKGLGNQPQHF. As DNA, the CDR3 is TGTGCCAGCAGCAACCGGGAGAGTAAGGGCTTGGGCAATCAGCCCCAGCATTTT. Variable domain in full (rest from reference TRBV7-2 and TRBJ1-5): GAGVSQSPSNKVTEKGKDVELRCDPISGHTALYWYRQSLGQGLEFLIYFQGNSAPDKSGLPSDRFSAERTGGSVSTLTIQRTQQEDSAVYLCASSNRESKGLGNQPQHFGDGTRLSIL.

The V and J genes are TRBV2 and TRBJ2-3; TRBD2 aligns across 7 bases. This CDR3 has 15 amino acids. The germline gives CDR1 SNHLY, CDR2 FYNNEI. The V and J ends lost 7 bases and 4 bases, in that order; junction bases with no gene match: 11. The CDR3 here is CASTLLAGFSDTQYF. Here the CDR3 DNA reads TGTGCCAGCACCCTGTTAGCGGGCTTCTCAGATACGCAGTATTTT.

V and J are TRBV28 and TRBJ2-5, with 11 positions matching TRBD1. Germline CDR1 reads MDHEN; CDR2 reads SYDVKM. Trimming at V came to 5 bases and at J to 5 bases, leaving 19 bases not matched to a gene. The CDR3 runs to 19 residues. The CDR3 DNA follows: TGTGCCAGCAGTCCATATTTCAGGGGGACAGGGGGTACCACGGAGACCCAGTACTTC. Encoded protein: CASSPYFRGTGGTTETQYF.

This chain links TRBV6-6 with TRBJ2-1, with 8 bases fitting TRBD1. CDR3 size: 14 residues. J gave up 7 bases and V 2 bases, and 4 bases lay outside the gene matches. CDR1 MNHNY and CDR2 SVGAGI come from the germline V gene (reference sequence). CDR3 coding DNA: TGTGCCAGCAGTTACGGACAGGGATCAAATGAGCAGTTCTTC. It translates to CASSYGQGSNEQFF.

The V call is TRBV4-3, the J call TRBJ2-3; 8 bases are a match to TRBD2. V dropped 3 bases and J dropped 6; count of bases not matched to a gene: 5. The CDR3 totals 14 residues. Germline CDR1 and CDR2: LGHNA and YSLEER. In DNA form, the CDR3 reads TGCGCCAGCAGCCACCGGGGGGGCCGGGATACGCAGTATTTT. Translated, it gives CASSHRGGRDTQYF.

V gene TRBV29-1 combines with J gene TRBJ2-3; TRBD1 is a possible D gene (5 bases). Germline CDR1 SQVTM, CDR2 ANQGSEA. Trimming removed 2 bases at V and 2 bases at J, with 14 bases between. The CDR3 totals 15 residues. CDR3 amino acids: CSVEKGPAFTDTQYF. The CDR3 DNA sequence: TGCAGCGTTGAAAAGGGGCCTGCCTTCACAGATACGCAGTATTTT.

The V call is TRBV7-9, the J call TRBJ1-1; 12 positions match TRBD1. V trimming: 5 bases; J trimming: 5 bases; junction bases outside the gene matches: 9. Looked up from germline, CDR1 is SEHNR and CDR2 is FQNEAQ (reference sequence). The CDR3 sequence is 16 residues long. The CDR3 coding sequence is TGTGCCAGCAGCCTCCCGGGACAGGGGGCAAGGACTGAAGCTTTCTTT. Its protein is CASSLPGQGARTEAFF.

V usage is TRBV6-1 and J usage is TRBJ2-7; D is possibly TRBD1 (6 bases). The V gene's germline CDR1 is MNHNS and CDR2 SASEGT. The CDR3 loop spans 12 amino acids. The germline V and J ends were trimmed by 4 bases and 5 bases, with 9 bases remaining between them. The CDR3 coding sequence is TGTGCCAGCAGTGTCAACAGGGACGAGCAGTACTTC. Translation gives CASSVNRDEQYF.

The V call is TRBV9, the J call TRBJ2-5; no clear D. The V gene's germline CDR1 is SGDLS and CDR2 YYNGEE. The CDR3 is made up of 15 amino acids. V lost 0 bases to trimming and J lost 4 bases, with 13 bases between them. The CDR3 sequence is CASSVAPSSSETQYF. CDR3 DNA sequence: TGTGCCAGCAGCGTAGCTCCTAGTTCCTCAGAGACCCAGTACTTC. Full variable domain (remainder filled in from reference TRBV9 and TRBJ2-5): DSGVTQTPKHLITATGQRVTLRCSPRSGDLSVYWYQQSLDQGLQFLIQYYNGEERAKGNILERFSAQQFPDLHSELNLSSLELGDSALYFCASSVAPSSSETQYFGPGTRLLVL.

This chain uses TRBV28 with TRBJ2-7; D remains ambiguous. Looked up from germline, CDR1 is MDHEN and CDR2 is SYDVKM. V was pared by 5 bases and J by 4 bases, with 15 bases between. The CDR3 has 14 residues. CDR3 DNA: TGTGCCAGCAGTGAGGTTGTGTCGTTTTACGAGCAGTACTTC. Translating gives CASSEVVSFYEQYF. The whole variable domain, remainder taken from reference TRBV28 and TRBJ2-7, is DVKVTQSSRYLVKRTGEKVFLECVQDMDHENMFWYRQDPGLGLRLIYFSYDVKMKEKGDIPEGYSVSREKKERFSLILESASTNQTSMYLCASSEVVSFYEQYFGPGTRLTVT.

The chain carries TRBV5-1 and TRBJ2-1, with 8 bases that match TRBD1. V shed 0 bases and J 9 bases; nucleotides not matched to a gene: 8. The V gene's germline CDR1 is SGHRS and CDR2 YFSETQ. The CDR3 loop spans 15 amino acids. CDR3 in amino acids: CASSLAGQGRSEQFF. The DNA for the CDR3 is TGCGCCAGCAGCTTGGCCGGACAGGGAAGGTCTGAGCAGTTCTTC.

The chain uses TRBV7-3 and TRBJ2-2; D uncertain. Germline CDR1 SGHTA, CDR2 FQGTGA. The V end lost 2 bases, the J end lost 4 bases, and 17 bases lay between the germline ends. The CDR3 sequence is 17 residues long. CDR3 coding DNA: TGTGCCAGCAGCTTATGGAACAGTAATACTGGCACCGGGGAGCTGTTTTTT. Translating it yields CASSLWNSNTGTGELFF.

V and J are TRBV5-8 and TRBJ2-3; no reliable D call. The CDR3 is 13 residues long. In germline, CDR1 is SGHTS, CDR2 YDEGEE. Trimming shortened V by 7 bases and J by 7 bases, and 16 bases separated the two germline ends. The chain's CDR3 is CASASATEHTQYF. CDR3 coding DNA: TGTGCCAGCGCTTCCGCAACTGAGCATACGCAGTATTTT.

The CDR3 spells CASSPRTGSGYTF. DNA for the CDR3: TGTGCCAGCAGTCCGCGGACAGGGTCTGGCTACACCTTC. The rearrangement uses TRBV6-1 and TRBJ1-2; 8 bases match TRBD1. CDR3 length: 13 amino acids. The germline V gene encodes CDR1 MNHNS and CDR2 SASEGT. Trimming removed 5 bases from V and 7 bases from J; junction bases left unmatched: 6.

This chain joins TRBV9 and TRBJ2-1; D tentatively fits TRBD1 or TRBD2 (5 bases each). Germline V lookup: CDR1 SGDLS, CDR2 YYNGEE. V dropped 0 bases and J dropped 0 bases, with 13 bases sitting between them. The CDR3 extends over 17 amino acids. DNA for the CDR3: TGTGCCAGCAGCGTAGGAACGGGGCGGAGCTCCTACAATGAGCAGTTCTTC. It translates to CASSVGTGRSSYNEQFF.

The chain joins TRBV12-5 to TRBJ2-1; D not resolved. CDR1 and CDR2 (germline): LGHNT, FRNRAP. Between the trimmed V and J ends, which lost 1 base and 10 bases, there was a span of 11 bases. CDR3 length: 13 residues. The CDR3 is CASGLDQDREQFF. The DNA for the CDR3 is TGTGCTAGTGGTTTGGACCAGGATCGGGAGCAGTTCTTC. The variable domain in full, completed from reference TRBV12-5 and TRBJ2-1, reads DARVTQTPRHKVTEMGQEVTMRCQPILGHNTVFWYRQTMMQGLELLAYFRNRAPLDDSGMPKDRFSAEMPDATLATLKIQPSEPRDSAVYFCASGLDQDREQFFGPGTRLTVL.

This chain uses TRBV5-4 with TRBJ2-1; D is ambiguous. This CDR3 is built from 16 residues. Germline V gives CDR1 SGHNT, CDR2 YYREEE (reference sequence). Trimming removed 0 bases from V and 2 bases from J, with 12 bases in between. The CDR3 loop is CASSLGSAVAYNEQFF. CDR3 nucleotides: TGTGCCAGCAGCTTGGGGTCCGCGGTAGCCTACAATGAGCAGTTCTTC.

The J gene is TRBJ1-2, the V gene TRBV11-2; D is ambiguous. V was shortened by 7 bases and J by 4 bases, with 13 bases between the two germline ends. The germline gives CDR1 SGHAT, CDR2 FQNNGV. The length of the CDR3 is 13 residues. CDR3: CASTGKESYGYTF. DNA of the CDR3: TGTGCCAGCACCGGGAAGGAAAGCTATGGCTACACCTTC.

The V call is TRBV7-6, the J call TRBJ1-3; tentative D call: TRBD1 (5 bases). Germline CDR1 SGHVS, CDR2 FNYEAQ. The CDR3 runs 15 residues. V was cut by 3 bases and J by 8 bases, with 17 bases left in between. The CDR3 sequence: CASSLGGLGGHTIYF. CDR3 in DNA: TGTGCCAGCAGCTTGGGGGGATTAGGCGGACACACCATATATTTT.

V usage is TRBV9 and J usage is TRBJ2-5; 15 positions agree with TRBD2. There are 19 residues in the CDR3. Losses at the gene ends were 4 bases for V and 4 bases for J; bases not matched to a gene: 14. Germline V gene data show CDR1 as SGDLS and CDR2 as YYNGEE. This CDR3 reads CASSPWTSGTSGRRETQYF. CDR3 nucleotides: TGTGCCAGCAGCCCCTGGACATCCGGGACTAGCGGGAGGCGAGAGACCCAGTACTTC.

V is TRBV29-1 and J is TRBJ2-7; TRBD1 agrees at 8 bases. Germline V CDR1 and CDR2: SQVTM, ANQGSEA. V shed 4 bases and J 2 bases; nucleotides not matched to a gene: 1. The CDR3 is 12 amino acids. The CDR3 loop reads CSVVGQAYEQYF. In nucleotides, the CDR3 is TGCAGCGTTGTGGGACAGGCCTACGAGCAGTACTTC.

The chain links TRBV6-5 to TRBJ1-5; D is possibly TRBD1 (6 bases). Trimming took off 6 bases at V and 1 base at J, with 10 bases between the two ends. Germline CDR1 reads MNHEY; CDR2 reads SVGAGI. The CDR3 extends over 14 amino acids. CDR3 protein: CASRKDSSNQPQHF. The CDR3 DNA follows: TGTGCCAGCAGAAAGGACAGCAGCAATCAGCCCCAGCATTTT.

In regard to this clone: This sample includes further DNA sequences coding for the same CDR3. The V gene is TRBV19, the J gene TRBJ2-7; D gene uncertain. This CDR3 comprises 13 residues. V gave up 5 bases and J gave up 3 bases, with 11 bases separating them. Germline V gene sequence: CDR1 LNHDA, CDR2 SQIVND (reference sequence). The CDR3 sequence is CASSRGSLYEQYF. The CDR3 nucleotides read TGTGCCAGTAGTCGCGGCTCCCTCTACGAGCAGTACTTC.

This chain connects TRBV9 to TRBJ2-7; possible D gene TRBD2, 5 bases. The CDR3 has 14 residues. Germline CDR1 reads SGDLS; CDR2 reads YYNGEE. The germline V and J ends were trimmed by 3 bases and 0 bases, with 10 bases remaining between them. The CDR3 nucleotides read TGTGCCAGCAGCGCTGGACGGGACTCCTACGAGCAGTACTTC. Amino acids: CASSAGRDSYEQYF.

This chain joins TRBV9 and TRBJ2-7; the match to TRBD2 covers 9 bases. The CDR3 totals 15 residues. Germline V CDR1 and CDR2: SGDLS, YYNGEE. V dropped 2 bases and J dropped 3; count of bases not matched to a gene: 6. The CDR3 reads CASSVGTSTYYEQYF. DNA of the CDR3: TGTGCCAGCAGCGTCGGGACTAGCACCTACTACGAGCAGTACTTC. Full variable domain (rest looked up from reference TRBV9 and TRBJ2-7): DSGVTQTPKHLITATGQRVTLRCSPRSGDLSVYWYQQSLDQGLQFLIQYYNGEERAKGNILERFSAQQFPDLHSELNLSSLELGDSALYFCASSVGTSTYYEQYFGPGTRLTVT.